This T cell receptor (beta chain) was observed in a study of cytotoxic CD8 clonotypes in ibrutinib-treated CLL. V was pared by 4 bases and J by 9 bases, with 12 bases of the junction left unmatched. The CDR3 extends over 16 amino acids. Germline V gene lookup returns CDR1 SNHLY and CDR2 FYNNEI. Produced via immunoSEQ multiplex PCR; TCRdb's table is partial and in-frame only. This table holds approximately 190,000 clones, 70% to 75% found once. The clonotype was recovered from a human donor with chronic lymphocytic leukemia. Sequencing used PBMCs, obtained after 12 months of ibrutinib treatment. The chain links TRBV2 to TRBJ1-6; 7 nucleotides align to TRBD1. The CDR3 protein is CASSATGTAKGSPLHF. The CDR3 DNA follows: TGTGCCAGCAGTGCAACCGGGACAGCTAAAGGTTCACCCCTCCACTTT.